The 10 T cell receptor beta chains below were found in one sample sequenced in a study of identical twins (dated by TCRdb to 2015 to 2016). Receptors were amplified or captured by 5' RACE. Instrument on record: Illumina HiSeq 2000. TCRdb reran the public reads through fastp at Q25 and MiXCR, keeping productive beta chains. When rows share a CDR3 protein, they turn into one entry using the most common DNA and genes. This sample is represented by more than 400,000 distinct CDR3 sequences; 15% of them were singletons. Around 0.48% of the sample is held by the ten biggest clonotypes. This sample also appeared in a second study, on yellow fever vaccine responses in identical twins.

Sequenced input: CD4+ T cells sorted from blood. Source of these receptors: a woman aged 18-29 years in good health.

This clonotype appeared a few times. In DNA form, the CDR3 reads TGCAGCGCAACCCGGGACAGTGAAGCTTTCTTT. Translation: CSATRDSEAFF. This chain uses TRBV29-1 with TRBJ1-1, with 7 bases matching TRBD1. The CDR3 has 11 residues. CDR1 SQVTM and CDR2 ANQGSEA come from the germline V gene. The ends lost 7 bases at V and 7 bases at J; junction bases unmatched: 6.

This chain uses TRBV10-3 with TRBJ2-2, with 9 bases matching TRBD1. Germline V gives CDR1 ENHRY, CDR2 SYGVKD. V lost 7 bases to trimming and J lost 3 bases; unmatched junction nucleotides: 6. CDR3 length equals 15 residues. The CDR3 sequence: CAIKPGQGDTGELFF. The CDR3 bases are TGTGCCATCAAGCCGGGACAGGGTGACACCGGGGAGCTGTTTTTT.

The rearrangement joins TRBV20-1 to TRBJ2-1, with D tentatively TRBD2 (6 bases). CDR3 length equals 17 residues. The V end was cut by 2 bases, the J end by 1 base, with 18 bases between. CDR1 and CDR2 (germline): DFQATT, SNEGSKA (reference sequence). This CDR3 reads CSARRGGVVSSYNEQFF. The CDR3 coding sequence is TGCAGTGCTAGAAGGGGCGGGGTTGTATCGTCCTACAATGAGCAGTTCTTC.

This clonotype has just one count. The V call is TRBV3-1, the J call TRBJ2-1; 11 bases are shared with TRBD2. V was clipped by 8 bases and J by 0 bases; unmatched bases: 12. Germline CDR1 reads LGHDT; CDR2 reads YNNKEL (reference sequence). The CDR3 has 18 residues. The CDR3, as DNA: TGTGCCAGCTGTTTAGCGGGGGGGGTCCTAAGCTCCTACAATGAGCAGTTCTTC. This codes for CASCLAGGVLSSYNEQFF.

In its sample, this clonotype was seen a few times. CDR3 sequence: CSATTGTSANYGYTF. Written as DNA, the CDR3 is TGCAGTGCCACGACAGGCACCTCAGCTAACTATGGCTACACCTTC. The chain employs TRBV20-1 and TRBJ1-2; D might be TRBD1 (6 bases). V lost 6 bases, J lost 0 bases, and 17 bases lay in between. The CDR3 consists of 15 residues. In germline, CDR1 is DFQATT, CDR2 SNEGSKA (reference sequence).

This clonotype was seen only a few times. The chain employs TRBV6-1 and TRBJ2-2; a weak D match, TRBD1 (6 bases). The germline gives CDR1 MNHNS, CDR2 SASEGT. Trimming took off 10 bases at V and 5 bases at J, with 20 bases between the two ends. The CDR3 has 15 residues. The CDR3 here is CAKGGFQLNTGELFF. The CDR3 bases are TGTGCCAAAGGGGGTTTCCAGCTTAATACCGGGGAGCTGTTTTTT.

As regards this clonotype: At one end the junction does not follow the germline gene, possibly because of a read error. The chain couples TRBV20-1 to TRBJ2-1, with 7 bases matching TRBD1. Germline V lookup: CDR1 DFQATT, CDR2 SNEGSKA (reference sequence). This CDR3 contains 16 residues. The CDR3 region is CCARETTGKLRNEQFF. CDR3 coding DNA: TGCTGTGCTAGAGAGACGACAGGGAAGCTTCGCAATGAGCAGTTCTTC.

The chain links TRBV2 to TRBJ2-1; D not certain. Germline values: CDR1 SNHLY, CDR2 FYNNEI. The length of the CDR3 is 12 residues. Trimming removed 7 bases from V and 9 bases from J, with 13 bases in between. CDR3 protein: CASKGLGTEQFF. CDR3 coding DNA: TGTGCCAGCAAAGGATTAGGTACTGAGCAGTTCTTC.

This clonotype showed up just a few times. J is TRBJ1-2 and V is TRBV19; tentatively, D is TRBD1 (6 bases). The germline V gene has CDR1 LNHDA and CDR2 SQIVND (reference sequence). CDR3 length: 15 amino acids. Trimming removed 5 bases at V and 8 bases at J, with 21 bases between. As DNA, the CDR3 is TGTGCCAGTAGTGCTCCGACTTGGGCAGGGGCAGGCTACACCTTC. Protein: CASSAPTWAGAGYTF. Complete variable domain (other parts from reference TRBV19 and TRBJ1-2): DGGITQSPKYLFRKEGQNVTLSCEQNLNHDAMYWYRQDPGQGLRLIYYSQIVNDFQKGDIAEGYSVSREKKESFPLTVTSAQKNPTAFYLCASSAPTWAGAGYTFGSGTRLTVV.

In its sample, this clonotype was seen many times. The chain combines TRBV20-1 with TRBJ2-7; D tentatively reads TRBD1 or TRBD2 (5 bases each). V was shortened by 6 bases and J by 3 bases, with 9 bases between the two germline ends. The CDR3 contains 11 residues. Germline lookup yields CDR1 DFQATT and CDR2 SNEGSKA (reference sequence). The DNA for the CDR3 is TGCAGTGCCCGGGACGGCTACGAGCAGTACTTC. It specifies CSARDGYEQYF.